These 28 T cell receptor beta chains originate from one sample sequenced in a study of technical replicates of blood from a few donors. Using immunoSEQ multiplex PCR, the repertoire was profiled, and TCRdb retains in-frame clones only, with some absent. This sample yields about 100,000 clones, of which nearly 96% are seen a single time; roughly 0.19% belongs to the top ten. Material for sequencing was T cells isolated from PBMCs. The receptors here all came from a human donor in good health.

The rearrangement joins TRBV28 to TRBJ2-7, with TRBD1 as a possible D gene (6 bases). Trimming pared 8 bases from V and 7 bases from J, leaving 15 bases between. From germline, CDR1 is MDHEN and CDR2 SYDVKM. The CDR3 totals 12 residues. The CDR3 DNA follows: TGTGCCAGCGGAATAACAGGGTATGAGCAGTACTTC. Amino acid sequence: CASGITGYEQYF.

V usage is TRBV7-9 and J usage is TRBJ1-2, with TRBD1 matching 8 bases. Germline loops: CDR1 SEHNR, CDR2 FQNEAQ (reference sequence). The ends lost 1 base at V and 2 bases at J; junction bases unmatched: 6. CDR3 length: 16 amino acids. The DNA of the CDR3 is TGTGCCAGCAGCTTAGGACAGCGACAGGGGAACTATGGCTACACCTTC. Translation: CASSLGQRQGNYGYTF.

A single count supports this clone. This chain links TRBV7-9 with TRBJ2-2, with a tentative D call TRBD1 (5 bases). The germline CDR1 and CDR2 sequences are SEHNR and FQNEAQ (reference sequence). Trimming cost V 7 bases and J 6 bases, with 18 bases left between them. The CDR3 has 15 amino acids. CDR3 DNA sequence: TGTGCCAGCATAGTAGACAGTCCCTATCCCGGGGAGCTGTTTTTT. Translated, it gives CASIVDSPYPGELFF.

This clone was detected only a few times. The V and J genes are TRBV6-4 and TRBJ1-1; tentatively, D is TRBD1 (5 bases). The CDR3 length is 14 residues. V lost 2 bases and J lost 5, with 12 bases in between. CDR1 and CDR2 (germline): MRHNA, SNTAGT. The CDR3 DNA reads TGTGCCAGCAGTGACGGGGGGAGTGTGACTGAAGCTTTCTTT. It encodes CASSDGGSVTEAFF.

The chain links TRBV28 to TRBJ1-2; 9 bases map to TRBD1. Losses at the gene ends were 7 bases for V and 5 bases for J; bases not matched to a gene: 8. CDR1 and CDR2 from the germline V gene are MDHEN and SYDVKM. The CDR3 length is 14 residues. CDR3 DNA sequence: TGTGCCAGCAAGATGAGGGACAGGGTTTATGGCTACACCTTC. Its protein product is CASKMRDRVYGYTF.

The genes are TRBV28 and TRBJ2-7; the match to TRBD1 covers 7 bases. This CDR3 spans 15 amino acids. With V trimmed by 8 bases and J by 7 bases, 17 bases remained unmatched. The germline V gene has CDR1 MDHEN and CDR2 SYDVKM. The CDR3 spells CASAWQGQRIVEQYF. The DNA of the CDR3 is TGTGCCAGCGCCTGGCAGGGACAGCGTATCGTGGAGCAGTACTTC.

This clone was detected once. The chain has TRBV5-1 and TRBJ2-2; 9 positions agree with TRBD1. Per the germline V gene, CDR1 is SGHRS and CDR2 is YFSETQ. J was trimmed by 7 bases and V by 2 bases; bases with no gene match: 6. The CDR3 loop spans 15 amino acids. As DNA, the CDR3 is TGCGCCAGCAGCTTAGCGGGACAGGGCCACGGGGAGCTGTTTTTT. It is translated as CASSLAGQGHGELFF.

The V call is TRBV28, the J call TRBJ1-2, with D hard to call. Germline loops: CDR1 MDHEN, CDR2 SYDVKM. V was trimmed by 4 bases and J by 4 bases, leaving 22 bases between them. The CDR3 sequence is 17 residues long. CDR3 residues: CASSSPHPGLNLYGYTF. In DNA, the CDR3 is TGTGCCAGCAGTTCTCCCCACCCTGGCCTTAACCTCTATGGCTACACCTTC.

This clone was counted only a few times. V and J are TRBV30 and TRBJ1-1; D not certain. This CDR3 has 16 residues. Trimming left V 5 bases short and J 0 bases short, with 19 bases between. Germline V gene sequence: CDR1 GTSNPN, CDR2 SVGIG (reference sequence). CDR3 protein: CAWSKVTIFVNTEAFF. The DNA for the CDR3 is TGTGCCTGGTCCAAGGTGACTATTTTTGTGAACACTGAAGCTTTCTTT.

The chain couples TRBV28 to TRBJ2-7; possibly TRBD1 for D (6 bases). Per germline, CDR1 MDHEN and CDR2 SYDVKM. The ends were cut back, 5 bases at V and 3 bases at J, with 20 bases in the middle. The CDR3 has 16 amino acids. CDR3 sequence: CASSHRIRDTDYEQYF. Written as DNA, the CDR3 is TGTGCCAGCAGTCATAGGATCCGGGACACCGACTACGAGCAGTACTTC.

This chain joins TRBV19 and TRBJ2-2; 8 nucleotides line up with TRBD1. The V gene's germline CDR1 is LNHDA and CDR2 SQIVND (reference sequence). V trimming: 4 bases; J trimming: 1 base; junction bases outside the gene matches: 11. CDR3 length: 18 residues. DNA for the CDR3: TGTGCCAGTAGTACCTGGACAGGGCGCGATAGGAACACCGGGGAGCTGTTTTTT. Translated, it gives CASSTWTGRDRNTGELFF.

V usage is TRBV28 and J usage is TRBJ2-7; no clear D gene. This CDR3 is 13 amino acids long. Per the germline V gene, CDR1 is MDHEN and CDR2 is SYDVKM. The V end was cut by 3 bases, the J end by 3 bases, with 9 bases between. The CDR3 here is CASSLVSRYEQYF. The CDR3 DNA reads TGTGCCAGCAGTTTGGTGAGCCGCTACGAGCAGTACTTC.

The gene calls are TRBV28 and TRBJ2-1, with 9 bases that match TRBD2. V gave up 6 bases and J gave up 8 bases; unmatched junction bases: 17. This CDR3 is built from 17 residues. CDR1 MDHEN and CDR2 SYDVKM come from the germline V gene. Here the CDR3 DNA reads TGTGCCAGCAGCCCCCGGGAAAGACTAGCGGAGTCCGATGAGCAGTTCTTC. Translation: CASSPRERLAESDEQFF.

This chain uses TRBV6-6 with TRBJ1-1; D is ambiguous. Trimming removed 4 bases at V and 7 bases at J, with 16 bases between. Germline V lookup: CDR1 MNHNY, CDR2 SVGAGI (reference sequence). This CDR3 has 14 residues. The CDR3 region is CASSSFGSTLEAFF. Written as DNA, the CDR3 is TGTGCCAGCAGTTCATTTGGCAGTACCCTTGAAGCTTTCTTT.

In regard to this clone: At one boundary the junction diverges from the germline segment, which might be a read error. The genes are TRBV30 and TRBJ1-5; possible D gene TRBD1, 6 bases. Germline CDR1 and CDR2: GTSNPN and SVGIG (reference sequence). This CDR3 region has 13 residues. The CDR3 coding sequence is TGTGCCTGGAGTGGGGGGGGCAACCAGCCCCAGCATTTT. Translated, it gives CAWSGGGNQPQHF. Filled out from reference TRBV30 and TRBJ1-5, the complete variable domain reads SQTIHQWPATLVQPVGSPLSLECTVEGTSNPNLYWYRQAAGRGLQLLFYSVGIGQISSEVPQNLSASRPQDRQFILSSKKLLLSDSGFYLCAWSGGGNQPQHFGDGTRLSIL.

This clone has just one count. The chain combines TRBV5-1 with TRBJ2-2; 9 bases are a match to TRBD1. Germline CDR1 SGHRS, CDR2 YFSETQ. The CDR3 loop spans 13 amino acids. V was clipped by 9 bases and J by 6 bases; unmatched bases: 6. The CDR3 DNA follows: TGCGCCAACCTACAGGGGGCGGCCGGGGAGCTGTTTTTT. It translates to CANLQGAAGELFF. Using reference TRBV5-1 and TRBJ2-2 for the parts outside the CDR3, the full variable domain is KAGVTQTPRYLIKTRGQQVTLSCSPISGHRSVSWYQQTPGQGLQFLFEYFSETQRNKGNFPGRFSGRQFSNSRSEMNVSTLELGDSALYLCANLQGAAGELFFGEGSRLTVL.

This chain uses TRBV6-5 with TRBJ1-1, with D possibly matching TRBD1 (6 bases). CDR1 is MNHEY, CDR2 SVGAGI, per germline. The length of the CDR3 is 14 residues. The V and J ends lost 6 bases and 0 bases respectively, with 11 bases between them. CDR3 coding DNA: TGTGCCAGCAGCTCCACAGGGCTGAACACTGAAGCTTTCTTT. Amino acids: CASSSTGLNTEAFF.

The V and J genes are TRBV10-1 and TRBJ2-3, with TRBD2 matching 15 bases. V dropped 5 bases and J dropped 4; count of bases not matched to a gene: 4. This CDR3 has 16 amino acids. The germline gives CDR1 WNHNN, CDR2 SYGVQD (reference sequence). The CDR3 sequence: CASSRTSGGAPDTQYF. The CDR3 nucleotides read TGCGCCAGCAGTCGGACTAGCGGGGGGGCCCCAGATACGCAGTATTTT.

The V and J genes are TRBV5-4 and TRBJ1-1; weak D call: TRBD1 (5 bases). The V end lost 4 bases, the J end lost 5 bases, and 15 bases lay between the germline ends. Germline V gene data show CDR1 as SGHNT and CDR2 as YYREEE (reference sequence). The CDR3 covers 14 residues. CDR3 amino acids: CASSAAGGGTEAFF. The CDR3 coding sequence is TGTGCCAGCAGCGCGGCGGGGGGGGGTACTGAAGCTTTCTTT.

V is TRBV6-1 and J is TRBJ1-2; D uncertain. The CDR3 covers 13 residues. Germline CDR1 is MNHNS and CDR2 is SASEGT. Between the trimmed V and J ends, which lost 4 bases and 0 bases, there was a span of 6 bases. The CDR3 sequence is CASSADTNYGYTF. The CDR3 DNA is TGTGCCAGCAGTGCCGACACTAACTATGGCTACACCTTC.

V usage is TRBV12-5 and J usage is TRBJ2-1, with a weak D call TRBD2 (5 bases). Trimming took off 8 bases at V and 2 bases at J, with 16 bases between the two ends. Germline assignment: CDR1 LGHNT and CDR2 FRNRAP. This CDR3 region has 15 residues. The CDR3 sequence is CASRASTVPYNEQFF. The CDR3 region has the DNA TGTGCTAGTCGAGCTAGCACGGTACCCTACAATGAGCAGTTCTTC.

The rearrangement uses TRBV19 and TRBJ2-1; maybe TRBD2 (5 bases). In germline, CDR1 is LNHDA, CDR2 SQIVND (reference sequence). The CDR3 extends over 15 amino acids. V was trimmed by 4 bases and J by 3 bases, leaving 13 bases between them. CDR3 bases: TGTGCCAGTAGTACCCAACTAGTTCTCTACAATGAGCAGTTCTTC. Translated: CASSTQLVLYNEQFF.

This clone appeared once. This chain links TRBV18 with TRBJ2-1; D uncertain. Germline CDR1 and CDR2: KGHSH and LQKENI. The CDR3 contains 13 residues. V lost 3 bases and J lost 7, with 10 bases in between. CDR3 sequence reads: CASSPPTRNEQFF. The CDR3 DNA is TGTGCCAGCTCACCGCCCACTCGGAATGAGCAGTTCTTC.

The rearrangement links TRBV10-3 to TRBJ2-1; TRBD2 aligns across 10 bases. Germline trimming cut 9 bases from V and 3 bases from J; bases unmatched to any gene: 2. CDR3 length: 13 residues. Germline V CDR1 and CDR2: ENHRY, SYGVKD. The CDR3 nucleotides are TGTGCCATTACTAGCGGGAACTACAATGAGCAGTTCTTC. Translated, it gives CAITSGNYNEQFF.

The gene calls are TRBV19 and TRBJ2-1, with 9 bases identical to TRBD2. The germline CDR1 and CDR2 sequences are LNHDA and SQIVND (reference sequence). CDR3 length: 12 residues. V gave up 8 bases and J gave up 8 bases; unmatched junction bases: 4. CDR3 protein: CASLAGGDEQFF. Here the CDR3 DNA reads TGTGCCAGTCTGGCGGGGGGGGATGAGCAGTTCTTC.

This clone was seen once. The rearrangement links TRBV5-1 to TRBJ2-1, with D hard to call. CDR1 SGHRS and CDR2 YFSETQ come from the germline V gene. The V end was cut by 7 bases, the J end by 0 bases, with 14 bases between. This CDR3 comprises 15 residues. CDR3 region: CASAPLASSYNEQFF. CDR3 bases: TGCGCCAGCGCCCCACTCGCGAGCTCCTACAATGAGCAGTTCTTC.

The V and J genes are TRBV2 and TRBJ2-5, with a possible D match to TRBD2 (5 bases). Germline lookup yields CDR1 SNHLY and CDR2 FYNNEI. The CDR3 runs 13 residues. Deletions cut 3 bases from V and 5 bases from J, with 10 bases between. CDR3 sequence: CASSEPPGETQYF. For the CDR3, the DNA is TGTGCCAGCAGTGAGCCCCCGGGGGAGACCCAGTACTTC. The variable domain in full, with the rest retrieved from reference TRBV2 and TRBJ2-5, is EPEVTQTPSHQVTQMGQEVILRCVPISNHLYFYWYRQILGQKVEFLVSFYNNEISEKSEIFDDQFSVERPDGSNFTLKIRSTKLEDSAMYFCASSEPPGETQYFGPGTRLLVL.

J is TRBJ2-3 and V is TRBV7-2, with 8 bases that match TRBD1. This CDR3 is 18 amino acids long. CDR1 is SGHTA, CDR2 FQGNSA, per germline. The V gene end was trimmed by 4 bases and the J gene end by 3 bases; junction bases not matched to a gene: 15. For the CDR3, the DNA is TGTGCCAGCAGCTATGGACAGGGCTTTCGGATTGGGACAGATACGCAGTATTTT. Amino acids: CASSYGQGFRIGTDTQYF.